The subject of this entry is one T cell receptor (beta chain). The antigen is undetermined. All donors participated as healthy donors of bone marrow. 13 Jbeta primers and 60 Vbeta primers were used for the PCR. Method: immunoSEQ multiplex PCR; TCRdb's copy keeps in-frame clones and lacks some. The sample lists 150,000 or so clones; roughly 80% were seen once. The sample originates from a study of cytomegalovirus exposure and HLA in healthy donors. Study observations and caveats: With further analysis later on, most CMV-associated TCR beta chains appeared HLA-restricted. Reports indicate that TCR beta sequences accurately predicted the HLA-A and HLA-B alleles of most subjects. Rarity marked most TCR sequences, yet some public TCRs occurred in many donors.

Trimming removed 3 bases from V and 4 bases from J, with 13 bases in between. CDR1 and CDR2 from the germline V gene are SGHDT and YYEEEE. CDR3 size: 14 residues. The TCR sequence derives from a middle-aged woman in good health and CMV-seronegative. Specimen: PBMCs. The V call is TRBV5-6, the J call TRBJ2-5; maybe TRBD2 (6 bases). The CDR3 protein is CASSSTRWGETQYF. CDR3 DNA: TGTGCCAGCAGCTCGACTAGGTGGGGAGAGACCCAGTACTTC.